This paragraph reports one T cell receptor (beta chain). The source of the sample is a study of T cells after somatic rescue of genetic block. V lost 5 bases and J 8 bases, leaving 22 bases between the germline ends. Germline loops: CDR1 SGHAT, CDR2 FQNNGV. The CDR3 loop spans 16 amino acids. Data came from immunoSEQ multiplex PCR; TCRdb stores just in-frame clones and leaves some out. The sample carries tens of thousands of clones, more than 75% recorded once. The V gene is TRBV11-2, the J gene TRBJ2-1; perhaps TRBD2 as D (5 bases). The TCR was taken from a man in his thirties or forties. The sequencing sample was made of peripheral blood mononuclear cells (PBMCs). The CDR3 DNA sequence: TGTGCCAGCAGCGGAGAGGGTGGGCTTTGGGGTCATGAGCAGTTCTTC. As protein: CASSGEGGLWGHEQFF.